This T cell receptor (beta chain) originates from a study of cytomegalovirus exposure and HLA in healthy donors. Study as a whole: Around 86 million unique TCRs, all from HLA-typed donors, were included in an early release of the data.

60 Vbeta and 13 Jbeta primers were used in PCR. Some clones are missing from TCRdb's copy, which holds only in-frame ones; the method was immunoSEQ multiplex PCR. The data show roughly 110,000 clones, roughly 76% seen once. Findings and limits, study-wide: The listing of roughly 160 TCR beta chains classed them as cytomegalovirus-associated. Among immune exposure information, only CMV serostatus was available.

A word on this clone: Its antigen remains unknown.

The sequence was obtained from a woman aged 40 to 50 in good health and CMV-seropositive. Sequencing used PBMCs.

The CDR3: CASSPGLGNNEQFF. The CDR3 nucleotides read TGTGCCAGCAGCCCGGGACTAGGGAACAATGAGCAGTTCTTC. This chain connects TRBV21-1 to TRBJ2-1; the D call of TRBD2 is as the table states it, not checked on the DNA. TRBV21-1 represents a pseudogene. This CDR3 comprises 14 residues.